Following are 9 T cell receptor beta chains from one sample sequenced in a study of identical twins. TCRdb re-called the 5' RACE reads with MiXCR, one entry per CDR3 protein. The top ten clones hold approximately 2% of a sample with hundreds of thousands of distinct CDR3 sequences, approximately 6% of them seen once. The specimen was naive T cells sorted from blood. These receptors were collected from a man younger than 35 in good health.

This clonotype was counted many times. The V gene is TRBV5-6, the J gene TRBJ1-2; no definite D call. The V end lost 3 bases, the J end lost 7 bases, and 13 bases lay between the germline ends. The V gene's germline CDR1 is SGHDT and CDR2 YYEEEE. The CDR3 runs to 13 residues. Here the CDR3 DNA reads TGTGCCAGCAGCTGGAGCGGATCGAGTGGCTACACCTTC. It is translated as CASSWSGSSGYTF.

This clonotype occurred a few times. The chain has TRBV12-3 or TRBV12-4 and TRBJ2-1; tentatively, D is TRBD1 (6 bases). V lost 6 bases and J lost 6, with 18 bases in between. CDR3 length equals 15 residues. The CDR3, as DNA: TGTGCCAGCAGACCCACAGGGAGCTTATCCAATGAGCAGTTCTTC. Protein: CASRPTGSLSNEQFF.

This clonotype was counted at least ten times. The J gene is TRBJ2-4, the V gene TRBV6-1; 8 bases align to TRBD1. Germline CDR1 is MNHNS and CDR2 is SASEGT. CDR3 length: 15 residues. V dropped 6 bases and J dropped 6; count of bases not matched to a gene: 10. The CDR3 sequence: CASSLTGDRGNIQYF. The CDR3, as DNA: TGTGCCAGCAGCCTGACAGGGGACCGAGGAAACATTCAGTACTTC.

The sample holds many counts of this clonotype. The chain joins TRBV5-1 to TRBJ2-1, with D unresolved. Germline V gene sequence: CDR1 SGHRS, CDR2 YFSETQ. Trimming removed 4 bases from V and 8 bases from J, with 10 bases in between. This CDR3 has 12 residues. This CDR3 reads CASSLGVHEQFF. CDR3 nucleotide sequence: TGCGCCAGCAGCCTTGGGGTGCATGAGCAGTTCTTC.

The rearrangement joins TRBV3-1 to TRBJ2-1; no clear D gene. This CDR3 spans 15 amino acids. V lost 1 base and J 4 bases, leaving 11 bases between the germline ends. CDR1 is LGHDT, CDR2 YNNKEL, per germline (reference sequence). CDR3 nucleotide sequence: TGTGCCAGCAGCCAAGCTCAATCCGGTTACAATGAGCAGTTCTTC. It specifies CASSQAQSGYNEQFF.

The chain links TRBV4-1 to TRBJ2-1; 10 nucleotides agree with TRBD2. With V trimmed by 0 bases and J by 0 bases, 14 bases remained unmatched. Germline V gives CDR1 MGHRA, CDR2 YSYEKL. The CDR3 is made up of 21 amino acids. CDR3 bases: TGCGCCAGCAGCCAAGATCTTACCGGGACTAGCGCCCAGAGCTCCTACAATGAGCAGTTCTTC. It is translated as CASSQDLTGTSAQSSYNEQFF.

The V gene is TRBV20-1, the J gene TRBJ2-1; 7 bases map to TRBD2. V lost 2 bases, J lost 4 bases, and 5 bases stayed unmatched. The CDR3 spans 14 residues. Germline CDR1 and CDR2: DFQATT and SNEGSKA (reference sequence). CDR3 bases: TGCAGTGCTAGACGGGGACTACCGTACAATGAGCAGTTCTTC. It is translated as CSARRGLPYNEQFF.

This clonotype has a handful of counts. The chain carries TRBV30 and TRBJ2-7; D unresolved. With 4 bases removed from V and 7 bases from J, the gap between germline ends came to 17 bases. Germline V CDR1 and CDR2: GTSNPN, SVGIG (reference sequence). The CDR3 is 13 residues long. The CDR3 DNA is TGTGCCTGGACCCCACTTCAACGTGAGGAGCAGTACTTC. Translated, it gives CAWTPLQREEQYF.

This clonotype was seen only a few times. The rearrangement joins TRBV27 to TRBJ1-5, with a weak D call TRBD1 (5 bases). Trimming removed 4 bases from V and 0 bases from J, with 16 bases in between. This CDR3 region has 17 residues. CDR1 and CDR2 from the germline V gene are MNHEY and SMNVEV (reference sequence). As DNA, the CDR3 is TGTGCCAGCAGTTCGATGGGAGGGGAGAATAGCAATCAGCCCCAGCATTTT. Its protein product is CASSSMGGENSNQPQHF.